Below, one T cell receptor (beta chain) is given with its context. As yet, its antigen is unknown. This sample is part of a study of T cell responses to AZD1222 COVID-19 vaccine. With 1 base removed from V and 0 bases from J, the gap between germline ends came to 10 bases. The germline CDR1 and CDR2 sequences are MNHNS and SASEGT. The CDR3 has 16 residues. Clones were read by immunoSEQ multiplex PCR, and TCRdb kept only the in-frame ones, dropping some. The sample lists about 130,000 clones, 90% to 95% occurring once. Overall study results and limits: Researchers report vaccine-associated CD4 TCRs spanning spike, with dominance at 160-218 and 743-854. When two AZD1222 doses had been given, Spike-specific TCR breadth and depth rose. White British ancestry dominated among donors, who included more females, and clonal diversity was possibly underestimated.

The source material was peripheral blood, sampled on day 0 of AZD1222 vaccination. This chain joins TRBV6-1 and TRBJ1-3; D is undetermined. The origin of this receptor is an adult in good health. CDR3 residues: CASSEDPGTSGNTIYF. CDR3 in DNA: TGTGCCAGCAGTGAAGATCCGGGAACCTCTGGAAACACCATATATTTT.